Each of the 10 T cell receptor beta chains below was sequenced from the same sample in a study of blood T cell repertoires in COVID-19 (dated by TCRdb to 2018 to 2021). Library preparation was by the immunoSEQ multiplex PCR assay. Entries here come from immuneACCESS through TCRdb and include only in-frame sequences with V and J called. Some clones fail to appear in such tables; in the studies checked, an unresolved V gene covers under half of the shortfall, and the cause of the remainder is unknown. The sample table shows about 79,000 clones, and approximately 90% are seen once. The ten largest clones add up to 14% of the sample. The sequenced sample consisted of peripheral blood. The receptor source for this set is a man aged 65-85 years with active or convalescent COVID-19.

V usage is TRBV5-8 and J usage is TRBJ2-1; tentative D call: TRBD1 (6 bases). This CDR3 is 16 amino acids long. Trimming left V 0 bases short and J 8 bases short, with 18 bases between. Germline assignment: CDR1 SGHTS and CDR2 YDEGEE. The CDR3 reads CASSLAAGVWGHEQFF. CDR3 DNA: TGTGCCAGCAGCTTGGCCGCCGGGGTATGGGGGCATGAGCAGTTCTTC. The whole variable domain, filled in from reference TRBV5-8 and TRBJ2-1, reads EAGVTQSPTHLIKTRGQQATLRCSPISGHTSVYWYQQALGLGLQFLLWYDEGEERNRGNFPPRFSGRQFPNYSSELNVNALELEDSALYLCASSLAAGVWGHEQFFGPGTRLTVL.

As regards this clone: Other DNA sequences within the sample encode an identical CDR3. The rearrangement links TRBV5-1 to TRBJ1-5, with no clear D. The V end was cut by 4 bases, the J end by 6 bases, with 17 bases between. The CDR3 contains 15 residues. Germline CDR1 SGHRS, CDR2 YFSETQ. The CDR3 coding sequence is TGCGCCAGCAGCCCCGGAGGAGGGCTGGGTCAGCCCCAGCATTTT. This sequence encodes CASSPGGGLGQPQHF.

The genes are TRBV6-2 or TRBV6-3 and TRBJ1-3; D is unresolved. The germline V gene has CDR1 MNHEY and CDR2 SVGEGT. Trimming took 5 bases from V and 4 from J, leaving 6 bases between them. The CDR3 has 12 amino acids. CDR3 sequence reads: CASSPQGNTIYF. The CDR3 nucleotides read TGTGCCAGCAGTCCACAAGGAAACACCATATATTTT.

This chain uses TRBV19 with TRBJ2-7, with 10 bases identical to TRBD1. V was pared by 4 bases and J by 4 bases, with 10 bases of the junction left unmatched. CDR1 is LNHDA and CDR2 is SQIVND in the germline V gene (reference sequence). The CDR3 runs 16 residues. CDR3 DNA sequence: TGTGCCAGTAGTAAATACGGGACAGGGGAGGAGTACGAGCAGTACTTC. Translating it yields CASSKYGTGEEYEQYF.

This rearrangement joins TRBV6-5 to TRBJ2-7; D might be TRBD2 (5 bases). CDR1 and CDR2 from the germline V gene are MNHEY and SVGAGI. This CDR3 is 14 amino acids long. Trimming shortened V by 6 bases and J by 3 bases, and 15 bases separated the two germline ends. Written as DNA, the CDR3 is TGTGCCAGCAGAAAAGCCGGGAACAACTACGAGCAGTACTTC. Its protein is CASRKAGNNYEQYF.

Remarks on this clone: The sample holds other DNA sequences that translate to the same CDR3. The chain is built from TRBV5-1 and TRBJ2-7; TRBD1 matches 11 bases. The CDR3 is made up of 15 amino acids. V dropped 0 bases and J dropped 3; count of bases not matched to a gene: 2. Germline CDR1 reads SGHRS; CDR2 reads YFSETQ. CDR3 DNA sequence: TGCGCCAGCAGCTTGGCCGGGACAGGGGGCTACGAGCAGTACTTC. Protein sequence: CASSLAGTGGYEQYF.

The J gene is TRBJ2-2, the V gene TRBV6-4; tentatively, D is TRBD2 (5 bases). The CDR3 extends over 15 amino acids. V lost 4 bases to trimming and J lost 4 bases, with 13 bases between them. Germline loops: CDR1 MRHNA, CDR2 SNTAGT. The CDR3 reads CASSAYGIGTGELFF. As DNA, the CDR3 is TGTGCCAGCAGTGCCTACGGGATAGGCACCGGGGAGCTGTTTTTT.

The V call is TRBV5-1, the J call TRBJ2-1; a weak D match, TRBD1 (5 bases). The CDR3 is 16 residues long. From germline, CDR1 is SGHRS and CDR2 YFSETQ. Trimming shortened V by 4 bases and J by 0 bases, and 14 bases separated the two germline ends. The CDR3 protein is CASSHQGHSSYNEQFF. The CDR3 bases are TGCGCCAGCAGCCACCAAGGACATAGCTCCTACAATGAGCAGTTCTTC.

The chain joins TRBV5-4 to TRBJ1-4; 11 bases agree with TRBD1. This CDR3 is 16 amino acids long. Germline V lookup: CDR1 SGHNT, CDR2 YYREEE (reference sequence). Trimming cost V 4 bases and J 5 bases; bases outside gene matches: 7. Here the CDR3 reads CASSGGQGVGNEKLFF. CDR3 sequence (DNA): TGTGCCAGCAGCGGGGGACAGGGGGTAGGAAATGAAAAACTGTTTTTT. The whole variable domain, filled in from reference TRBV5-4 and TRBJ1-4, reads ETGVTQSPTHLIKTRGQQVTLRCSSQSGHNTVSWYQQALGQGPQFIFQYYREEENGRGNFPPRFSGLQFPNYSSELNVNALELDDSALYLCASSGGQGVGNEKLFFGSGTQLSVL.

The CDR3 loop reads CASSPRGTSGDTQYF. The CDR3 DNA reads as TGTGCCAGCTCACCACGCGGGACCTCAGGAGATACGCAGTATTTT. The V call is TRBV18, the J call TRBJ2-3; a possible D gene is TRBD2 (6 bases). Per the germline V gene, CDR1 is KGHSH and CDR2 is LQKENI. V was trimmed by 1 base and J by 5 bases, leaving 13 bases between them. CDR3 size: 15 residues.